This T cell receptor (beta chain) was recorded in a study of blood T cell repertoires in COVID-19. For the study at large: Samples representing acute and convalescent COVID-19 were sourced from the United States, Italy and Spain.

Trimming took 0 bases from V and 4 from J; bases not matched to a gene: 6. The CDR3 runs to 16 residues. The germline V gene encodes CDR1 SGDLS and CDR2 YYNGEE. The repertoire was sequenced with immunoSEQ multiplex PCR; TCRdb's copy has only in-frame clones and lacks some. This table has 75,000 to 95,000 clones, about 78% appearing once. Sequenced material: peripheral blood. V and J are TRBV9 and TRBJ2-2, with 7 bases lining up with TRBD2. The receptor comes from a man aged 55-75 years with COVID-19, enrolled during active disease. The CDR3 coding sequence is TGTGCCAGCAGCGTAGATCGGCTAGCGGTCACCGGGGAGCTGTTTTTT. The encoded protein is CASSVDRLAVTGELFF.